This paragraph reports one T cell receptor beta chain. Antigen specificity is unknown. In the PCR, 60 Vbeta and 13 Jbeta primers were used. As handled by the study authors: Later work found tens of millions of unique TCR beta chains, with about 10 million shared. Clones were sequenced by immunoSEQ multiplex PCR, and TCRdb holds only the in-frame ones, with some missing. V, J and clone size are taken as reported in that table, and D and trimming were inferred from the DNA itself. Of about 130,000 clones listed, approximately 82% are singletons. This sample is part of a study of cytomegalovirus exposure and HLA in healthy donors. Study-wide points: TCR beta V segments were, for the most part, productive about 87% or about 30% of the time in an earlier analysis.

Germline V lookup: CDR1 GTSNPN, CDR2 SVGIG (reference sequence). V was clipped by 3 bases and J by 8 bases; unmatched bases: 4. The CDR3 runs to 14 residues. Although they were nominally healthy when sampled, donors likely had unrecorded immune exposures. The receptor was derived from a man aged 50 to 60 in good health and CMV-seronegative. Sequencing was carried out using PBMCs. The chain links TRBV30 to TRBJ1-6; 10 bases match TRBD1. The CDR3 sequence is CAWSRDRGYSPLHF. The CDR3 DNA reads as TGTGCCTGGAGCCGGGACAGGGGATATTCACCCCTCCACTTT.